What follows are 7 T cell receptor beta chains derived from one specimen sequenced in a study of OX40 agonist ivuxolimab in advanced cancers. Generated by immunoSEQ multiplex PCR, the TCRdb table keeps only in-frame clones and is missing some. The sample includes roughly 72,000 clones, 81% seen only once; the top ten take 4.5% to 6%. Sample: CD4+ or CD8+ T cells sorted from blood, taken in a trial of the OX40 agonist ivuxolimab. All receptors derive from an adult with an advanced solid tumor such as melanoma, head and neck, liver or kidney cancer.

A single count supports this clone. V and J are TRBV27 and TRBJ2-7; the D call may be TRBD1 or TRBD2 (5 bases each). Deletions cut 6 bases from V and 2 bases from J, with 17 bases between. This CDR3 comprises 15 residues. Germline V gene data show CDR1 as MNHEY and CDR2 as SMNVEV (reference sequence). This chain's CDR3 is CASSLVGRGPYEQYF. The CDR3 nucleotides are TGTGCCAGCAGCCTAGTAGGACGGGGACCCTACGAGCAGTACTTC.

The V and J genes are TRBV7-9 and TRBJ1-3; D call uncertain. CDR3 size: 14 residues. V gave up 7 bases and J gave up 0 bases, with 10 bases separating them. The germline V gene has CDR1 SEHNR and CDR2 FQNEAQ (reference sequence). This CDR3 reads CASTLGLSGNTIYF. The CDR3, as DNA: TGTGCCAGCACCTTGGGTCTCTCTGGAAACACCATATATTTT.

The gene calls are TRBV29-1 and TRBJ2-7; 7 bases map to TRBD1. CDR1 is SQVTM, CDR2 ANQGSEA, per germline. Trimming at V came to 6 bases and at J to 1 base, leaving 6 bases not matched to a gene. The CDR3 has 13 amino acids. The CDR3 DNA sequence: TGCAGCGTCGCCGGGACAGCGTCCTACGAGCAGTACTTC. Its protein is CSVAGTASYEQYF.

This chain joins TRBV30 and TRBJ1-5, with D hard to call. V was pared by 3 bases and J by 0 bases, with 6 bases between. The CDR3 is 13 amino acids. CDR1 and CDR2 from the germline V gene are GTSNPN and SVGIG (reference sequence). The CDR3 DNA reads as TGTGCCTGGAGAGTCAGTAGCAATCAGCCCCAGCATTTT. Translating it yields CAWRVSSNQPQHF.

This clone came up a few times. The chain uses TRBV11-2 and TRBJ1-2, with D possibly being TRBD1 (5 bases). The CDR3 length is 14 residues. The V end lost 7 bases, the J end lost 5 bases, and 17 bases lay between the germline ends. The germline V gene has CDR1 SGHAT and CDR2 FQNNGV. The DNA of the CDR3 is TGTGCCAGCACCAATAAACCCGACAGTTATGGCTACACCTTC. It codes for CASTNKPDSYGYTF.

This clone has just a few counts. The chain has TRBV5-1 and TRBJ1-1; 12 bases are shared with TRBD1. V dropped 2 bases and J dropped 11; count of bases not matched to a gene: 4. CDR1 SGHRS and CDR2 YFSETQ come from the germline V gene. This CDR3 spans 13 amino acids. The CDR3 coding sequence is TGCGCCAGCAGCTTAGGGACAGGGGGCTCGGCTTTCTTT. This sequence encodes CASSLGTGGSAFF.

Written as DNA, the CDR3 is TGTGCCAGCAGTTTAGGCCTAACAGATACGCAGTATTTT. Translation: CASSLGLTDTQYF. The genes are TRBV27 and TRBJ2-3, with D uncertain. This CDR3 has 13 amino acids. Germline CDR1 and CDR2: MNHEY and SMNVEV (reference sequence). Trimming removed 2 bases at V and 3 bases at J, with 6 bases between.